This paragraph covers one TCR beta chain sequence. This clonotype appeared a few times. What antigen it recognizes has not been identified. No base quality values were provided; no much bigger clone lies one nucleotide off. The record originates from a study of T-cell memory formation after mild COVID-19 (dated by TCRdb to about 2021). Study-wide context: TCR sequence clusters from the two donors were largely donor specific. Longitudinal TCRalpha and TCRbeta repertoire sequencing tracked T-cell clones expanding and contracting after mild COVID-19 in a couple of donors. The cohort was made up of two young adult volunteers, one female and one male, who were previously healthy.

Sequenced on an Illumina NovaSeq 6000. TCRalpha and TCRbeta cDNA libraries were built by 5'RACE with constant-segment primers, adding sample barcodes and unique molecular identifiers. Trizol reagent was used to extract RNA from every sample. The libraries were amplified in two PCR steps, and the second step added a second sample barcode and Illumina TruSeq adapters. Sequencing of libraries was performed on an Illumina NovaSeq with 2 x 150 bp paired-end reads. Under the source paper's analysis protocol: Reads were demultiplexed and collapsed into UMI-guided consensus sequences with migec v1.2.7. With mixcr v2.1.11, UMI consensuses were aligned to TRA and TRB V and J templates and assembled into clonotypes. Expanded or contracted clonotypes were those called significant by both edgeR and NoisET, with noise models trained on biological replicates. For edgeR calls, the cutoffs were a false discovery rate-adjusted p below 0.01 and a log2 fold-change threshold of 1. PCA with hierarchical clustering of max-normalized trajectories of the 1000 most abundant clonotypes was used as exploratory dynamics analysis. Separately sequenced CD4+ and CD8+ repertoires were used to assign the CD4 or CD8 phenotype of responding clones. The public reads were reanalyzed by TCRdb: fastp trimming at Q25, MiXCR alignment, in-frame beta chains only. A single entry per CDR3 protein holds the most common genes and DNA from its merged rows. TCRdb, not the authors, supplied the V and J calls. The sample contains a few hundred thousand distinct CDR3 sequences, 19% of them found a single time. The ten biggest clones cover under 25% of the sample.

Ficoll-Paque density gradient centrifugation was the method used to isolate PBMCs. Beyond this particular receptor, the publication reports: Contracting CD4+ clones were found mainly in CM and EM memory subsets, while CD8+ clones were enriched in EMRA. Only a couple of mild cases were covered by the study, and larger cohorts that include severe cases with pre-infection samples were considered necessary. Clones that contracted from day 15 to 85 showed balanced CD4/CD8 phenotypes, whereas a second wave of clones that expanded from day 15 to 37 leaned towards CD4+. The detection of some responding clones in pre-infection memory suggests that pre-existing cross-reactive memory T cells joined the SARS-CoV-2 response. SARS-CoV-2 specificity of the second-wave clones peaking on day 37 was not confirmed.

The source is a man between 18 and 35 years old who had mild COVID-19 (a few samples of this study predate the infection). The sample titles of this study are shuffled in the database, so cell type and time point are left out; the donor was told from shared clones. The sample was PBMCs or a T cell subset sorted from them (not recorded which).

The nucleotide sequence reads TGTGCCAGCAGCTTAGCTAGCGGGGGGGCCCCCGAGCAGTTCTTC. The translation is CASSLASGGAPEQFF. This chain joins TRBV5-8 to TRBJ2-1, with TRBD2 matching 12 junction bases. From its cysteine to its phenylalanine, the CDR3 spans 15 amino acids. The CDR3 DNA has 45 bases and is translated from base 1. At the junction V is shortened by 2 bases and J by 10 bases; bases outside the gene matches: 7. The germline V gene encodes CDR1 SGHTS and CDR2 YDEGEE.